This T cell receptor (beta chain) was sequenced during a study of T-cell reconstitution after alpha-beta-depleted transplantation in children. This clonotype was detected a few times. The TCRbeta library incorporated unique molecular identifiers. TCRdb called the PCR reads again in MiXCR, with one record for every CDR3 protein. Of 260,000 or so distinct CDR3 sequences detected, more than 10% appear once; the ten largest clones hold roughly 2.8%. Specimen: PBMCs from the stem cell graft donor, collected from the stem cell graft. The receptor's source is a human donor who donated a stem cell graft to a child with acute lymphoblastic leukemia.

The CDR3 bases are TGCGCCAGCAGCCAGGACCCTTGGAGGGAGCAGTACTTC. As protein: CASSQDPWREQYF. The V and J genes are TRBV4-1 and TRBJ2-7; TRBD2 is a possible D gene (5 bases). Trimming removed 3 bases at V and 7 bases at J, with 13 bases between. The germline CDR1 and CDR2 sequences are MGHRA and YSYEKL. The CDR3 has 13 amino acids.